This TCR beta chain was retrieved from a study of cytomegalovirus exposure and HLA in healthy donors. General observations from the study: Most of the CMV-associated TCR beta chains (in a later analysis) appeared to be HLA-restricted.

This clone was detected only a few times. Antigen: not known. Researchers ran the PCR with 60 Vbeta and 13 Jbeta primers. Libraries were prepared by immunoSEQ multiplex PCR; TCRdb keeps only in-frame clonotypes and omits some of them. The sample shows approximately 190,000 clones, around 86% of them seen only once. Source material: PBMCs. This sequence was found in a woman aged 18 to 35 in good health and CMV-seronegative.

CDR3 DNA: TGTGCCAGCAGCCAAGATGGCCTTTACAATGAGCAGTTCTTC. The encoded protein is CASSQDGLYNEQFF. This chain links TRBV4-2 with TRBJ2-1; D remains unclear. Looked up from germline, CDR1 is LGHNA and CDR2 is YNFKEQ. Trimming cost V 0 bases and J 4 bases, with 7 bases left between them. This CDR3 has 14 residues.